This T cell receptor (beta chain) came from a study of blood T cells in healthy people across ages. Primers used in a second PCR of roughly 6 to 11 cycles were a sample-barcoded 5' primer and a J-beta primer mix. Each CDR3 protein is one row after TCRdb ran MiXCR on the 5' RACE reads. Of hundreds of thousands of distinct CDR3 sequences in the sample, 45% to 50% were seen once. Germline V lookup: CDR1 SGHVT, CDR2 SQSDAQ. This CDR3 comprises 14 residues. V gave up 4 bases and J gave up 5 bases; unmatched junction bases: 5. Sample: blood. This receptor was obtained from a woman aged 60-70 years in good health. The V call is TRBV7-4, the J call TRBJ2-7; TRBD2 aligns across 10 bases. This chain's CDR3 is CASSSLAGVDEQYF. As DNA, the CDR3 is TGTGCCAGCAGCTCCCTAGCGGGAGTCGACGAGCAGTACTTC.